These 31 T cell receptor beta chains were sequenced from one sample in a study of T cells in Graves' hyperthyroidism and ophthalmopathy. The investigators amplified TCR beta CDR3 regions from RNA transcripts. When the TCR CDR3 underwent first-round RT-PCR, the HTBI primer set was used. TCRdb re-analysed the multiplex PCR reads in MiXCR, keeping a single row per CDR3 protein. The sample records hundreds of thousands of distinct CDR3 sequences, just under 45% being singletons. Sample: peripheral blood or thyroid tissue (not recorded which). These receptors were collected from an adult man with Graves' disease, either hyperthyroidism or ophthalmopathy (not recorded which).

The V call is TRBV5-6, the J call TRBJ1-1; no definite D call. The CDR3 runs 14 residues. Germline V gene lookup returns CDR1 SGHDT and CDR2 YYEEEE. V was pared by 0 bases and J by 5 bases, with 11 bases between. DNA for the CDR3: TGTGCCAGCAGCTTGGTTAGGGTTGGGACTGAAGCTTTCTTT. It encodes CASSLVRVGTEAFF.

This clonotype has ten or more counts. This rearrangement joins TRBV7-8 to TRBJ2-5; TRBD2 is a possible D gene (6 bases). The CDR3 is 17 amino acids. The V end lost 1 base, the J end lost 5 bases, and 20 bases lay between the germline ends. CDR1 and CDR2 (germline): SGHVS, FQNEAQ. CDR3 sequence reads: CASSLEGGTFGGETQYF. CDR3 bases: TGTGCCAGCAGCTTAGAGGGCGGGACTTTCGGCGGTGAGACCCAGTACTTC. The full variable domain, with the rest looked up from reference TRBV7-8 and TRBJ2-5, is GAGVSQSPRYKVAKRGQDVALRCDPISGHVSLFWYQQALGQGPEFLTYFQNEAQLDKSGLPSDRFFAERPEGSVSTLKIQRTQQEDSAVYLCASSLEGGTFGGETQYFGPGTRLLVL.

The rearrangement joins TRBV12-3 or TRBV12-4 to TRBJ1-5; D might be TRBD1 (6 bases). The CDR3 covers 15 residues. V was shortened by 5 bases and J by 4 bases, with 15 bases between the two germline ends. CDR3 nucleotide sequence: TGTGCCAGCAGTGAGGGGGGGACATTAAATCAGCCCCAGCATTTT. The encoded protein is CASSEGGTLNQPQHF.

This clonotype is a singleton in its sample. The chain is built from TRBV7-9 and TRBJ2-7; D is ambiguous. Germline V lookup: CDR1 SEHNR, CDR2 FQNEAQ (reference sequence). This CDR3 has 15 amino acids. Trimming cost V 3 bases and J 0 bases, with 12 bases left between them. The CDR3, as DNA: TGTGCCAGCAGCTTGATTGAGGTGCCCTCCTACGAGCAGTACTTC. This gives the protein CASSLIEVPSYEQYF.

The chain recombines TRBV2 with TRBJ2-7; 8 bases match TRBD1. V trimming: 8 bases; J trimming: 1 base; junction bases outside the gene matches: 4. Germline values: CDR1 SNHLY, CDR2 FYNNEI. This CDR3 is 13 amino acids long. The CDR3 reads CASLQGASYEQYF. In nucleotides, the CDR3 is TGTGCCAGCTTGCAGGGGGCTTCCTACGAGCAGTACTTC. Filled out from reference TRBV2 and TRBJ2-7, the complete variable domain reads EPEVTQTPSHQVTQMGQEVILRCVPISNHLYFYWYRQILGQKVEFLVSFYNNEISEKSEIFDDQFSVERPDGSNFTLKIRSTKLEDSAMYFCASLQGASYEQYFGPGTRLTVT.

About this clonotype itself: At one end the junction does not follow the germline gene, possibly because of a read error. The rearrangement uses TRBV4-1 and TRBJ1-2, with D possibly matching TRBD1 (6 bases). The CDR3 spans 14 residues. Germline lookup yields CDR1 MGHRA and CDR2 YSYEKL. The chain's CDR3 is CASSLPLNRDGYTF. The DNA of the CDR3 is TGCGCCAGCAGCCTCCCCTTGAACAGGGATGGTTACACCTTC.

The chain couples TRBV20-1 to TRBJ2-5; D perhaps matches TRBD1 (5 bases). CDR1 and CDR2 (germline): DFQATT, SNEGSKA (reference sequence). This CDR3 spans 12 amino acids. Trimming took 7 bases from V and 2 from J, leaving 11 bases between them. This CDR3 reads CSESAGQETQYF. The DNA of the CDR3 is TGCAGTGAGTCTGCAGGGCAAGAGACCCAGTACTTC.

The sample holds many counts of this clonotype. The chain couples TRBV5-8 to TRBJ1-2, with D perhaps matching TRBD1 (5 bases). The CDR3 contains 14 residues. Germline CDR1 is SGHTS and CDR2 is YDEGEE. With 6 bases removed from V and 1 base from J, the gap between germline ends came to 13 bases. This CDR3 reads CASTAGSNNYGYTF. CDR3 DNA: TGTGCCAGCACAGCAGGGTCCAATAACTATGGCTACACCTTC.

V is TRBV29-1 and J is TRBJ1-4, with D unresolved. The CDR3 spans 11 residues. Germline CDR1 SQVTM, CDR2 ANQGSEA. As DNA, the CDR3 is TGCAGTTACTTCACGGGGGAAAAACTGTTTTTT. Protein: CSYFTGEKLFF.

The chain recombines TRBV7-8 with TRBJ1-5; D is ambiguous. Germline-derived CDR1 and CDR2 are SGHVS and FQNEAQ. V shed 2 bases and J shed 6 bases, with 20 bases lying between them. This CDR3 has 17 amino acids. The CDR3 nucleotides read TGTGCCAGCAGCTTATCGGGCTTCCGGGCTAGAGTTCAGCCCCAGCATTTT. It specifies CASSLSGFRARVQPQHF.

This clonotype has ten or more counts. The V and J genes are TRBV24-1 and TRBJ1-2; D unresolved. Germline CDR1 and CDR2: KGHDR and SFDVKD. This CDR3 has 14 amino acids. V was cut by 3 bases and J by 8 bases, with 15 bases left in between. The CDR3 spells CATSDPGSPFGYTF. CDR3 sequence (DNA): TGTGCCACCAGTGATCCCGGGTCGCCCTTCGGCTACACCTTC.

This chain uses TRBV12-5 with TRBJ1-1; no definite D call. The length of the CDR3 is 13 residues. V lost 0 bases and J lost 4, with 6 bases in between. The germline V gene has CDR1 LGHNT and CDR2 FRNRAP. CDR3 sequence (DNA): TGTGCTAGTGGTTTGGTACTTGGCACTGAAGCTTTCTTT. It translates to CASGLVLGTEAFF.

The rearrangement uses TRBV6-1 and TRBJ1-2; TRBD1 is a possible D gene (6 bases). The CDR3 is made up of 15 amino acids. Germline V lookup: CDR1 MNHNS, CDR2 SASEGT. V lost 4 bases and J lost 6, with 18 bases in between. In DNA, the CDR3 is TGTGCCAGCAGTGCCTGGACAGCCGTCAGGGATGGCTACACCTTC. This translates into CASSAWTAVRDGYTF.

Ten or more counts support this clonotype. This rearrangement joins TRBV2 to TRBJ2-5, with unresolved D. The V gene's germline CDR1 is SNHLY and CDR2 FYNNEI. The CDR3 length is 13 residues. V lost 3 bases to trimming and J lost 7 bases, with 12 bases between them. Here the CDR3 DNA reads TGTGCCAGCAGTGACAACAACCATGGGACCCAGTACTTC. This gives the protein CASSDNNHGTQYF.

This clonotype turned up a few times. V gene TRBV7-9 combines with J gene TRBJ2-7; TRBD2 might be the D (5 bases). Trimming pared 0 bases from V and 6 bases from J, leaving 12 bases between. The CDR3 consists of 14 residues. CDR1 is SEHNR, CDR2 FQNEAQ, per germline (reference sequence). The CDR3 nucleotides are TGTGCCAGCAGCTTAGCGCTCGAGGGCAGCGAGCAGTACTTC. Its translation: CASSLALEGSEQYF.

This clonotype was observed many times. The genes are TRBV14 and TRBJ1-2; 7 bases fit TRBD1. V trimming: 4 bases; J trimming: 0 bases; junction bases outside the gene matches: 5. The CDR3 extends over 15 amino acids. Germline-derived CDR1 and CDR2 are SGHDN and FVKESK. The CDR3: CASSRTGATNYGYTF. The CDR3 bases are TGTGCCAGCAGCCGAACAGGGGCCACTAACTATGGCTACACCTTC. The full variable domain, completed using reference TRBV14 and TRBJ1-2, is EAGVTQFPSHSVIEKGQTVTLRCDPISGHDNLYWYRRVMGKEIKFLLHFVKESKQDESGMPNNRFLAERTGGTYSTLKVQPAELEDSGVYFCASSRTGATNYGYTFGSGTRLTVV.

CDR3 in amino acids: CASSLEGGREAFF. The CDR3 region has the DNA TGTGCCAGCAGCTTGGAGGGGGGGAGAGAAGCTTTCTTT. The V gene is TRBV5-6, the J gene TRBJ1-1, with a weak D call TRBD1 (6 bases). This CDR3 spans 13 amino acids. Germline CDR1 is SGHDT and CDR2 is YYEEEE. V dropped 0 bases and J dropped 8 bases, with 11 bases sitting between them. Based on the CDR3 plus reference TRBV5-6 and TRBJ1-1, the full variable domain is DAGVTQSPTHLIKTRGQQVTLRCSPKSGHDTVSWYQQALGQGPQFIFQYYEEEERQRGNFPDRFSGHQFPNYSSELNVNALLLGDSALYLCASSLEGGREAFFGQGTRLTVV.

This clonotype was seen only a few times. The gene calls are TRBV20-1 and TRBJ2-7; possibly TRBD2 for D (5 bases). Trimming stripped 0 bases from V and 5 bases from J, with 17 bases between. The germline V gene has CDR1 DFQATT and CDR2 SNEGSKA (reference sequence). This CDR3 contains 15 residues. The CDR3 sequence is CSARDEERESNEQYF. CDR3 coding DNA: TGCAGTGCTAGAGATGAAGAGAGGGAGAGTAACGAGCAGTACTTC.

The table lists this clonotype with a few counts. The rearrangement links TRBV7-2 to TRBJ2-5; 9 nucleotides match TRBD2. With 5 bases clipped from V and 5 bases from J, the junction kept 12 bases outside the gene matches. Germline lookup yields CDR1 SGHTA and CDR2 FQGNSA. The CDR3 runs to 16 residues. The CDR3 DNA reads as TGTGCCAGCAGCCGCGGGGCGGGGGGGTCAGGGGAGACCCAGTACTTC. It encodes CASSRGAGGSGETQYF. Full variable domain (outside the CDR3, taken from reference TRBV7-2 and TRBJ2-5): GAGVSQSPSNKVTEKGKDVELRCDPISGHTALYWYRQSLGQGLEFLIYFQGNSAPDKSGLPSDRFSAERTGGSVSTLTIQRTQQEDSAVYLCASSRGAGGSGETQYFGPGTRLLVL.

This clonotype was counted between two and nine times. CDR3 coding DNA: TGTGCCAGCAGTTTGCGGGGAATAGGATCACCCCTCCACTTT. Protein: CASSLRGIGSPLHF. The chain joins TRBV2 to TRBJ1-6; D uncertain. V lost 5 bases, J lost 10 bases, and 15 bases lay in between. There are 14 residues in the CDR3. The germline CDR1 and CDR2 sequences are SNHLY and FYNNEI.

This clonotype came up many times. This rearrangement joins TRBV7-8 to TRBJ1-6, with TRBD1 matching over 11 bases. The CDR3 totals 16 residues. The V gene's germline CDR1 is SGHVS and CDR2 FQNEAQ. J was trimmed by 8 bases and V by 3 bases; bases with no gene match: 6. CDR3 protein: CASSFTGTGGYSPLHF. CDR3 bases: TGTGCCAGCAGCTTCACGGGGACAGGGGGATATTCACCCCTCCACTTT.

The chain's CDR3 is CSARVTVGTYNSPLHF. The CDR3 DNA sequence: TGCAGTGCTAGGGTGACGGTGGGGACCTATAATTCACCCCTCCACTTT. This sequence joins TRBV20-1 and TRBJ1-6; D is unresolved. V was clipped by 3 bases and J by 2 bases, with 14 bases between them. The CDR3 extends over 16 amino acids. Germline V gene sequence: CDR1 DFQATT, CDR2 SNEGSKA (reference sequence).

This clonotype came up many times. J is TRBJ2-2 and V is TRBV10-3; D may be TRBD1 (6 bases). V gave up 7 bases and J gave up 3 bases, with 9 bases separating them. CDR1 ENHRY and CDR2 SYGVKD come from the germline V gene. CDR3 length: 13 residues. The CDR3 loop reads CAITQGYTGELFF. CDR3 sequence (DNA): TGTGCCATCACCCAGGGGTACACCGGGGAGCTGTTTTTT.

This clonotype was seen at least ten times. The chain links TRBV20-1 to TRBJ2-7; no firm D call. The germline V gene has CDR1 DFQATT and CDR2 SNEGSKA (reference sequence). Trimming stripped 6 bases from V and 7 bases from J, with 19 bases between. CDR3 length: 13 residues. The CDR3 loop is CSARPQPAQEQYF. Written as DNA, the CDR3 is TGCAGTGCCCGTCCACAGCCAGCCCAGGAGCAGTACTTC.

The chain recombines TRBV20-1 with TRBJ1-2; D is ambiguous. CDR1 and CDR2 (germline): DFQATT, SNEGSKA (reference sequence). V was pared by 6 bases and J by 3 bases, with 23 bases between. This CDR3 has 16 amino acids. The CDR3 here is CSADPPGGLKDYGYTF. The CDR3, as DNA: TGCAGTGCCGACCCGCCCGGCGGACTAAAGGACTATGGCTACACCTTC.

Of note for this clonotype: Sequence at one end of the junction differs from germline and may be a read error. The genes are TRBV10-1 and TRBJ1-2; tentatively, D is TRBD1 (5 bases). The germline V gene has CDR1 WNHNN and CDR2 SYGVQD (reference sequence). The CDR3 contains 14 residues. The CDR3: CASSRPGTFYGYTF. For the CDR3, the DNA is TGTGCCAGCAGTAGACCCGGGACCTTCTATGGCTACACCTTC.

This clonotype appeared many times. The chain carries TRBV29-1 and TRBJ2-7; no reliable D call. The CDR3 spans 12 residues. Trimming shortened V by 4 bases and J by 3 bases, and 10 bases separated the two germline ends. CDR1 is SQVTM, CDR2 ANQGSEA, per germline. The CDR3 nucleotides read TGCAGCGTTGTCTGGGGAAGCTACGAGCAGTACTTC. It is translated as CSVVWGSYEQYF.

In this sample, this clonotype turned up many times. The chain has TRBV10-3 and TRBJ2-7, with 7 bases matching TRBD1. The CDR3 covers 13 residues. After removal of 10 bases from V and 4 bases from J, the junction contained 10 bases not matched to a gene. Germline loops: CDR1 ENHRY, CDR2 SYGVKD. The CDR3 is CANSDRVGYEQYF. The CDR3 DNA follows: TGTGCCAACTCCGACAGGGTGGGGTACGAGCAGTACTTC.

This clonotype was found many times. The genes are TRBV20-1 and TRBJ1-5; 8 bases line up with TRBD1. The CDR3 spans 13 residues. V dropped 6 bases and J dropped 7; count of bases not matched to a gene: 8. Germline V lookup: CDR1 DFQATT, CDR2 SNEGSKA (reference sequence). The CDR3 sequence is CSAMRQGRQPQHF. Written as DNA, the CDR3 is TGCAGTGCAATGAGACAGGGGAGACAGCCCCAGCATTTT.

This clonotype was found many times. V gene TRBV10-3 combines with J gene TRBJ1-4; 9 nucleotides align to TRBD1. This CDR3 spans 15 amino acids. V gave up 6 bases and J gave up 8 bases; unmatched junction bases: 10. Germline CDR1 is ENHRY and CDR2 is SYGVKD. CDR3 in amino acids: CAISRDRESYEKLFF. Here the CDR3 DNA reads TGTGCCATCAGCCGGGACAGGGAATCCTACGAAAAACTGTTTTTT.

The chain carries TRBV10-3 and TRBJ1-5; 9 bases fit TRBD1. After removal of 5 bases from V and 4 bases from J, the junction contained 3 bases not matched to a gene. Looked up from germline, CDR1 is ENHRY and CDR2 is SYGVKD. The CDR3 extends over 14 amino acids. Written as DNA, the CDR3 is TGTGCCATCAGTCGGACAGGGGCGAATCAGCCCCAGCATTTT. This codes for CAISRTGANQPQHF.